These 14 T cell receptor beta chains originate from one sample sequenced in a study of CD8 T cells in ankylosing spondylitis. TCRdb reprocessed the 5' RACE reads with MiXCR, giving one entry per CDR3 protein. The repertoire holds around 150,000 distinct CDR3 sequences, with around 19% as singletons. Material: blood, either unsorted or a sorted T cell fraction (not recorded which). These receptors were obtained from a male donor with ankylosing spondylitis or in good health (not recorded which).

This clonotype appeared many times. This CDR3 reads CASSDWTGGINEQYF. CDR3 nucleotides: TGCGCCAGCAGCGATTGGACAGGGGGCATCAACGAGCAGTACTTC. The chain combines TRBV5-1 with TRBJ2-7, with 11 bases aligning to TRBD1. The trim removed 4 bases at V and 5 bases at J, leaving 8 bases unmatched. This CDR3 region has 15 residues. The germline V gene encodes CDR1 SGHRS and CDR2 YFSETQ.

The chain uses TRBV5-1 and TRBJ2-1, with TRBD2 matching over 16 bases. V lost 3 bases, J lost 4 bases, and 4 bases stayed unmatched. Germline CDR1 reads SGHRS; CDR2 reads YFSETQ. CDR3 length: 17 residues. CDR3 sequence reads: CASSWTGLAGGYNEQFF. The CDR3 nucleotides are TGCGCCAGCAGCTGGACGGGACTAGCGGGAGGGTACAATGAGCAGTTCTTC.

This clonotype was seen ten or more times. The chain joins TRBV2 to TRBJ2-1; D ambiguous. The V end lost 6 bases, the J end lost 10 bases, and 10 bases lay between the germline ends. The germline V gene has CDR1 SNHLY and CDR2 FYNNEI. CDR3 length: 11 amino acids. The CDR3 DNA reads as TGTGCCAGCAGCCCCTTCGGCGAGCAGTTCTTC. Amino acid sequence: CASSPFGEQFF.

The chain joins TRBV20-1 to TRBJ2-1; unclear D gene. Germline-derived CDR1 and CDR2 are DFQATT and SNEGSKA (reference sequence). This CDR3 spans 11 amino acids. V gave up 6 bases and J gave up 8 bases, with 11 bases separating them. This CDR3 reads CSAEWLDEQFF. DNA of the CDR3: TGCAGTGCGGAATGGCTAGATGAGCAGTTCTTC.

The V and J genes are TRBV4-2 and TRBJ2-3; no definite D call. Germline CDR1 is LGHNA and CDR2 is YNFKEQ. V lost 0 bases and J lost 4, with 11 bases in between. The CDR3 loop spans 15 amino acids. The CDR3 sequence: CASSQDFPVPDTQYF. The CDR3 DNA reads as TGTGCCAGCAGCCAAGATTTTCCAGTCCCAGATACGCAGTATTTT.

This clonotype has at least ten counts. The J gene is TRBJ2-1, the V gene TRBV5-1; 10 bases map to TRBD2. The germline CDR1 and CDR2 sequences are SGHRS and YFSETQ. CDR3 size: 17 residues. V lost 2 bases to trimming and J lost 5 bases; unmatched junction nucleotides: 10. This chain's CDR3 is CASSFARLAGVDNEQFF. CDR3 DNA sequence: TGCGCCAGCAGCTTTGCCCGGCTAGCGGGAGTAGACAATGAGCAGTTCTTC. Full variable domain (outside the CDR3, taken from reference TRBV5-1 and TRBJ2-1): KAGVTQTPRYLIKTRGQQVTLSCSPISGHRSVSWYQQTPGQGLQFLFEYFSETQRNKGNFPGRFSGRQFSNSRSEMNVSTLELGDSALYLCASSFARLAGVDNEQFFGPGTRLTVL.

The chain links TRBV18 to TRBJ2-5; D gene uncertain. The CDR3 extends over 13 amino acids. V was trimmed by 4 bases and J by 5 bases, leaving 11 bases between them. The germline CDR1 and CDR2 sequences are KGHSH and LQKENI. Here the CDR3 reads CASSRVRRETQYF. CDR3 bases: TGTGCCAGCTCACGCGTGAGGCGCGAGACCCAGTACTTC.

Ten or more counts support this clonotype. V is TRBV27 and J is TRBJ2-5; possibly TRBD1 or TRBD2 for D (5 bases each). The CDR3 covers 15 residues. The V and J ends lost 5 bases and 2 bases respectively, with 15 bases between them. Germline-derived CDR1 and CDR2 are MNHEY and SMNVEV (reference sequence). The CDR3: CASSRGRLVQETQYF. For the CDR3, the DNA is TGTGCCAGCAGTCGGGGACGCCTGGTACAAGAGACCCAGTACTTC.

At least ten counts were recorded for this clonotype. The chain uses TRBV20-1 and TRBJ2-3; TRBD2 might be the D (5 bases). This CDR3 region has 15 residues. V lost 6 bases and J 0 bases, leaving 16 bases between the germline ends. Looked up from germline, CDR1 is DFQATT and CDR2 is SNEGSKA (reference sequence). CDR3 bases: TGCAGTGCGACCGGACTGGAGTCTAGCACAGATACGCAGTATTTT. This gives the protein CSATGLESSTDTQYF.

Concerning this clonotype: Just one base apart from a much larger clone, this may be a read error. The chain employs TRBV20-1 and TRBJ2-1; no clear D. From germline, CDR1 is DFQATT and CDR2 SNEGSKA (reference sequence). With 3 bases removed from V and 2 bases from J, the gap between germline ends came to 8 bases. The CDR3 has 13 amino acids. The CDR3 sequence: CSASSAPYNEQFF. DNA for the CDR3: TGCAGTGCTAGCAGCGCCCCCTACAATGAGCAGTTCTTC.

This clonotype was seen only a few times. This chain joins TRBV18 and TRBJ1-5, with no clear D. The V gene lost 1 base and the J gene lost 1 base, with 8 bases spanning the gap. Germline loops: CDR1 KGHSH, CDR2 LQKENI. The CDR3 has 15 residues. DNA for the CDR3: TGTGCCAGCTCACCACAGGGAGTAAGCAATCAGCCCCAGCATTTT. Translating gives CASSPQGVSNQPQHF.

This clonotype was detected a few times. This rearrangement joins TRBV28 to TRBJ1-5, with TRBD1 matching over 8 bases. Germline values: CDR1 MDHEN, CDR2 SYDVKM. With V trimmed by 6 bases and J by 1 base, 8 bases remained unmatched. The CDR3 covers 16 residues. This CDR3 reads CASRPRQGMSNQPQHF. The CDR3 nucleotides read TGTGCCAGCAGACCGCGACAGGGGATGAGCAATCAGCCCCAGCATTTT. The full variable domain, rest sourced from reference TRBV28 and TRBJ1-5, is DVKVTQSSRYLVKRTGEKVFLECVQDMDHENMFWYRQDPGLGLRLIYFSYDVKMKEKGDIPEGYSVSREKKERFSLILESASTNQTSMYLCASRPRQGMSNQPQHFGDGTRLSIL.

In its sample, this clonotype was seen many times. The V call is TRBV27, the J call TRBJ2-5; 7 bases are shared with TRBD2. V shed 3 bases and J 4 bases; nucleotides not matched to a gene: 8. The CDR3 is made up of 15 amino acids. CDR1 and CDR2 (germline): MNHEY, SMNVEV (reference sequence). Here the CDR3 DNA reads TGTGCCAGCAGTTTTGGCGGGAGCTTGGGAGAGACCCAGTACTTC. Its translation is CASSFGGSLGETQYF.

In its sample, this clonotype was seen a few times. This chain's CDR3 is CASSQGGGARGYTF. The CDR3 DNA sequence: TGTGCCAGCAGTCAGGGAGGGGGCGCGAGGGGCTACACCTTC. The chain is built from TRBV12-3 or TRBV12-4 and TRBJ1-2; TRBD1 aligns across 7 bases. The CDR3 contains 14 residues. Trimming at V came to 5 bases and at J to 8 bases, leaving 11 bases not matched to a gene.